The 13 T cell receptor beta chains below come from one sample, sequenced in a study of shared clonotypes between healthy human individuals. Profiling relied on immunoSEQ multiplex PCR, and the TCRdb table lists in-frame clones only, not all of them. The data show approximately 720,000 clones, about two thirds seen once. The sequencing input was memory CD4+ T cells sorted from blood. Subset here: CD45RA-negative fraction. The receptors come from a woman aged 25 to 45 in good health.

The chain employs TRBV16 and TRBJ2-1, with TRBD2 as a possible D gene (5 bases). Deletions cut 2 bases from V and 0 bases from J, with 14 bases between. CDR3 length equals 17 residues. Germline V lookup: CDR1 KGHSY, CDR2 FQNENV. The CDR3 reads CASSQPRPGSSYNEQFF. Here the CDR3 DNA reads TGTGCCAGCAGCCAACCCCGGCCTGGGAGCTCCTACAATGAGCAGTTCTTC.

The gene calls are TRBV18 and TRBJ1-3, with D possibly matching TRBD1 (6 bases). V lost 5 bases and J lost 2, with 10 bases in between. This CDR3 is built from 14 residues. The germline V gene has CDR1 KGHSH and CDR2 LQKENI. The CDR3 loop reads CASSAGGPGNTIYF. In nucleotides, the CDR3 is TGTGCCAGCTCAGCTGGGGGCCCTGGAAACACCATATATTTT.

V is TRBV25-1 and J is TRBJ2-7, with D maybe TRBD1 (6 bases). Germline V CDR1 and CDR2: MGHDK, SYGVNS. V dropped 6 bases and J dropped 1 base, with 22 bases sitting between them. The CDR3 runs 17 residues. In DNA form, the CDR3 reads TGTGCCAGCAGCGAACGGACAGTCGGTGCTGGGTCCTACGAGCAGTACTTC. It is translated as CASSERTVGAGSYEQYF.

This clone has just a few counts. The chain recombines TRBV28 with TRBJ2-6; TRBD1 agrees at 8 bases. The junction had 5 bases not matched to a gene; V was cut back by 5 bases and J by 2 bases. Germline loops: CDR1 MDHEN, CDR2 SYDVKM. The CDR3 totals 16 residues. CDR3 region: CASSPQDRAGANVLTF. The CDR3 coding sequence is TGTGCCAGCAGTCCCCAGGACAGGGCTGGGGCCAACGTCCTGACTTTC.

In this sample, this clone turned up once. V gene TRBV10-1 combines with J gene TRBJ2-7; TRBD2 aligns across 8 bases. CDR1 WNHNN and CDR2 SYGVQD come from the germline V gene (reference sequence). The CDR3 runs 15 residues. The ends lost 2 bases at V and 4 bases at J; junction bases unmatched: 7. Here the CDR3 DNA reads TGCGCCAGCAGTGAGCTCCGGGAGGGCCTATACGAGCAGTACTTC. This translates into CASSELREGLYEQYF.

This chain joins TRBV4-1 and TRBJ2-7; 8 bases fit TRBD1. V shed 5 bases and J 0 bases; nucleotides not matched to a gene: 9. Germline V gene lookup returns CDR1 MGHRA and CDR2 YSYEKL. CDR3 length equals 16 residues. CDR3 sequence: CASSSGTGPHSYEQYF. In DNA form, the CDR3 reads TGCGCCAGCAGCTCCGGGACAGGCCCTCACTCCTACGAGCAGTACTTC.

V gene TRBV28 combines with J gene TRBJ2-7; 7 positions match TRBD1. Germline V CDR1 and CDR2: MDHEN, SYDVKM. Losses at the gene ends were 5 bases for V and 0 bases for J; bases not matched to a gene: 7. The CDR3 extends over 15 amino acids. CDR3 protein: CASSPLGQPSYEQYF. In DNA, the CDR3 is TGTGCCAGCAGTCCTCTGGGACAGCCCTCCTACGAGCAGTACTTC.

This chain uses TRBV2 with TRBJ2-7; possible D gene TRBD1, 5 bases. The CDR3 spans 12 residues. Between the trimmed V and J ends, which lost 4 bases and 3 bases, there was a span of 7 bases. In germline, CDR1 is SNHLY, CDR2 FYNNEI. The CDR3 sequence is CASSVQGYEQYF. The CDR3 region has the DNA TGTGCCAGCAGTGTTCAGGGCTACGAGCAGTACTTC.

The chain joins TRBV14 to TRBJ1-2; 7 positions match TRBD1. Unmatched junction bases numbered 0, after V lost 0 bases and J lost 5 bases. Germline CDR1 reads SGHDN; CDR2 reads FVKESK. The CDR3 spans 13 residues. As DNA, the CDR3 is TGTGCCAGCAGCCAAGACAGGGGGTATGGCTACACCTTC. Translation gives CASSQDRGYGYTF.

This rearrangement joins TRBV11-2 to TRBJ1-1; D not resolved. Germline CDR1 and CDR2: SGHAT and FQNNGV. Between the trimmed V and J ends, which lost 0 bases and 4 bases, there was a span of 15 bases. The length of the CDR3 is 16 residues. CDR3 protein: CASSLDTFAAGTEAFF. The CDR3 DNA reads as TGTGCCAGCAGCTTAGATACTTTCGCGGCGGGCACTGAAGCTTTCTTT.

DNA for the CDR3: TGTGCCAGCAGCTCCGACCCTAACTATGGCTACACCTTC. It is translated as CASSSDPNYGYTF. The V call is TRBV5-6, the J call TRBJ1-2; D is uncertain. V was shortened by 3 bases and J by 0 bases, with 6 bases between the two germline ends. Germline CDR1 is SGHDT and CDR2 is YYEEEE. CDR3 length: 13 residues.

This clone was counted only a few times. The gene calls are TRBV2 and TRBJ1-2; D uncertain. The V gene's germline CDR1 is SNHLY and CDR2 FYNNEI. Trimming stripped 2 bases from V and 7 bases from J, with 8 bases between. The CDR3 is made up of 12 amino acids. The CDR3 DNA reads TGTGCCAGCAGTGAATTGACTGGTGGCTACACCTTC. This codes for CASSELTGGYTF.

The chain links TRBV4-1 to TRBJ2-5; D is unclear. The end of the DNA fits TRBJ2-7 better, so the J call may be wrong. CDR3 length: 14 residues. Germline CDR1 is MGHRA and CDR2 is YSYEKL. The CDR3 reads CASSQAVVTYEQYF. The DNA for the CDR3 is TGCGCCAGCAGCCAAGCCGTCGTAACCTACGAGCAGTACTTC.